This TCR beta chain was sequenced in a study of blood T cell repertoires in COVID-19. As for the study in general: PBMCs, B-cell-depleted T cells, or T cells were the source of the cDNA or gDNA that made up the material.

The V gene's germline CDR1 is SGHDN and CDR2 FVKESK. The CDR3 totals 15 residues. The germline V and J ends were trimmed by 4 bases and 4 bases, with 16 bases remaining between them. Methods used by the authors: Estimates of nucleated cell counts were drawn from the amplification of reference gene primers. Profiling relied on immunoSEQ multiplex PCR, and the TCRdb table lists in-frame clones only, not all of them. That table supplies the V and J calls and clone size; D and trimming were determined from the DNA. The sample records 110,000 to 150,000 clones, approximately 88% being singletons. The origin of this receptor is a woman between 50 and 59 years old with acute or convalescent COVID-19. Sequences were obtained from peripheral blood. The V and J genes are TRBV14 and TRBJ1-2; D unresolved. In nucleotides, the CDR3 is TGTGCCAGCAGCCCGCATCTCATTAACATCTATGGCTACACCTTC. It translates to CASSPHLINIYGYTF. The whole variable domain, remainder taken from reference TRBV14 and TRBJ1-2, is EAGVTQFPSHSVIEKGQTVTLRCDPISGHDNLYWYRRVMGKEIKFLLHFVKESKQDESGMPNNRFLAERTGGTYSTLKVQPAELEDSGVYFCASSPHLINIYGYTFGSGTRLTVV.